Presented here are 24 T cell receptor beta chains from one specimen sequenced in a study of regulatory T cells in long-lasting Graves disease. Noted time point: persistent/refractory GD, antithyroid drugs over 5 years with positive TRAb. RNA extracted from PBMCs served as the sequencing template. To make TCR beta libraries, researchers used iRepertoire HTBI primers and Arm-PCR of CDR3 regions. TCRdb passed the multiplex PCR reads through MiXCR, listing each CDR3 protein once. The sample yields almost 350,000 distinct CDR3 sequences, about 18% seen once. The sample here was peripheral blood mononuclear cells (PBMCs), taken when the disease was refractory, from a patient treated with antithyroid drugs. These receptors were collected from a female donor with Graves disease.

The rearrangement links TRBV11-3 to TRBJ1-1; possible D gene TRBD1, 6 bases. The V end lost 11 bases, the J end lost 1 base, and 17 bases lay between the germline ends. CDR3 length equals 14 residues. Germline lookup yields CDR1 SGHNT and CDR2 YENEEA. The CDR3 DNA sequence: TGTGCCGGCACCCTCACAGGGAGGAACACTGAAGCTTTCTTT. Translated: CAGTLTGRNTEAFF.

This clonotype has ten or more counts. This rearrangement joins TRBV6-1 to TRBJ1-1, with D unresolved. The length of the CDR3 is 14 residues. The V end lost 5 bases, the J end lost 1 base, and 11 bases lay between the germline ends. Germline V gene data show CDR1 as MNHNS and CDR2 as SASEGT. CDR3 nucleotide sequence: TGTGCCAGCAGTACCTTAGGCGGGAACACTGAAGCTTTCTTT. It is translated as CASSTLGGNTEAFF.

The rearrangement links TRBV7-2 to TRBJ1-2; possible D gene TRBD1, 6 bases. CDR1 is SGHTA and CDR2 is FQGNSA in the germline V gene. V lost 5 bases to trimming and J lost 4 bases, with 17 bases between them. CDR3 size: 15 residues. CDR3 sequence: CASSTRQDAGYGYTF. DNA of the CDR3: TGTGCCAGCAGCACCCGACAGGACGCAGGCTATGGCTACACCTTC.

This clonotype was found many times. The chain couples TRBV7-2 to TRBJ2-7; possibly TRBD1 or TRBD2 for D (5 bases each). Germline V gives CDR1 SGHTA, CDR2 FQGNSA. The CDR3 consists of 17 residues. Trimming took off 6 bases at V and 3 bases at J, with 24 bases between the two ends. The DNA for the CDR3 is TGTGCCAGCAGTTTCAATTCGGCCGGGGACGCCCACTACGAGCAGTACTTC. Encoded protein: CASSFNSAGDAHYEQYF.

This clonotype was observed many times. The chain uses TRBV5-1 and TRBJ1-4; weak D call: TRBD1 (6 bases). Trimming shortened V by 2 bases and J by 4 bases, and 9 bases separated the two germline ends. The CDR3 has 14 amino acids. Germline CDR1 is SGHRS and CDR2 is YFSETQ. The CDR3 reads CASSLQGGNEKLFF. In DNA form, the CDR3 reads TGCGCCAGCAGCTTACAGGGAGGTAATGAAAAACTGTTTTTT. Using reference TRBV5-1 and TRBJ1-4 for the parts outside the CDR3, the full variable domain is KAGVTQTPRYLIKTRGQQVTLSCSPISGHRSVSWYQQTPGQGLQFLFEYFSETQRNKGNFPGRFSGRQFSNSRSEMNVSTLELGDSALYLCASSLQGGNEKLFFGSGTQLSVL.

The chain employs TRBV4-1 and TRBJ2-5; D ambiguous. The CDR3 covers 13 residues. V gave up 4 bases and J gave up 5 bases, with 11 bases separating them. Germline values: CDR1 MGHRA, CDR2 YSYEKL. In DNA form, the CDR3 reads TGCGCCAGCAGCCCCACCATTGGGGAGACCCAGTACTTC. Amino acids: CASSPTIGETQYF.

This clonotype was observed a few times. V usage is TRBV2 and J usage is TRBJ2-1; the D gene is possibly TRBD1 (6 bases). Germline V lookup: CDR1 SNHLY, CDR2 FYNNEI. This CDR3 has 15 residues. V was trimmed by 6 bases and J by 6 bases, leaving 18 bases between them. The CDR3: CASRTRPGALNEQFF. The CDR3 DNA sequence: TGTGCCAGCAGGACCCGGCCAGGGGCGCTCAATGAGCAGTTCTTC.

This clonotype came up many times. The rearrangement joins TRBV12-3 or TRBV12-4 to TRBJ1-1; D gene unclear. Trimming shortened V by 7 bases and J by 6 bases, and 15 bases separated the two germline ends. This CDR3 spans 13 amino acids. The CDR3 here is CASNDPRSSEAFF. For the CDR3, the DNA is TGTGCCAGCAACGACCCGAGGAGTTCTGAAGCTTTCTTT.

This clonotype was seen a few times. The chain joins TRBV7-2 to TRBJ1-3; possibly TRBD1 for D (6 bases). Trimming took 7 bases from V and 14 from J, leaving 18 bases between them. Germline values: CDR1 SGHTA, CDR2 FQGNSA. CDR3 length: 12 amino acids. In nucleotides, the CDR3 is TGTGCCAGCACCCAGGGGCTATCCCCCCTATATTTT. Protein product: CASTQGLSPLYF.

The CDR3 is CASQIGGGGSEQYF. The CDR3 nucleotides are TGTGCCAGTCAAATTGGAGGGGGTGGGAGCGAGCAGTACTTC. V gene TRBV27 combines with J gene TRBJ2-7; D may be TRBD1 or TRBD2 (6 bases each). CDR1 and CDR2 (germline): MNHEY, SMNVEV (reference sequence). The V end was cut by 9 bases, the J end by 6 bases, with 21 bases between. CDR3 length equals 14 residues.

Concerning this clonotype: One base away lies a much larger clone, so this may be a sequencing read error. It is likely a read error, because the conserved phenylalanine at the end of the CDR3 is missing. The gene calls are TRBV20-1 and TRBJ2-5; no firm D call. V was shortened by 4 bases and J by 3 bases, with 9 bases between the two germline ends. Germline V gives CDR1 DFQATT, CDR2 SNEGSKA (reference sequence). The CDR3 extends over 12 amino acids. The CDR3 protein is CSAKSDKETQYL. DNA of the CDR3: TGCAGTGCTAAATCGGATAAAGAGACCCAGTACCTC.

CDR3 sequence reads: CASSLGRTGEIYGYTF. The CDR3 DNA reads TGTGCCAGCAGCTTAGGGAGGACAGGGGAGATCTATGGCTACACCTTC. The genes are TRBV7-9 and TRBJ1-2; TRBD1 matches 9 bases. The CDR3 consists of 16 residues. V lost 1 base and J lost 4; bases outside the gene matches: 7. Per germline, CDR1 SEHNR and CDR2 FQNEAQ (reference sequence). Looking up the rest from reference TRBV7-9 and TRBJ1-2 gives the full variable domain: DTGVSQNPRHKITKRGQNVTFRCDPISEHNRLYWYRQTLGQGPEFLTYFQNEAQLEKSRLLSDRFSAERPKGSFSTLEIQRTEQGDSAMYLCASSLGRTGEIYGYTFGSGTRLTVV.

Turning to this clonotype: Given a much more abundant clone one base away, this may be a read error. The rearrangement joins TRBV20-1 to TRBJ2-2; 7 positions match TRBD2. This CDR3 has 17 amino acids. Germline trimming cut 0 bases from V and 0 bases from J; bases unmatched to any gene: 7. Looked up from germline, CDR1 is DFQATT and CDR2 is SNEGSKA (reference sequence). CDR3: CSARDPSGTSNTGELFF. CDR3 DNA sequence: TGCAGTGCTAGAGATCCTAGCGGAACGTCGAACACCGGGGAGCTGTTTTTT.

There are many counts of this clonotype. The J gene is TRBJ2-7, the V gene TRBV2; TRBD1 is a possible D gene (6 bases). In germline, CDR1 is SNHLY, CDR2 FYNNEI. Trimming removed 7 bases from V and 7 bases from J, with 14 bases in between. The CDR3 loop spans 12 amino acids. The CDR3 loop reads CASKPQGWEQYF. Written as DNA, the CDR3 is TGTGCCAGCAAACCACAGGGTTGGGAGCAGTACTTC. Supplemented by reference TRBV2 and TRBJ2-7, the full variable domain reads EPEVTQTPSHQVTQMGQEVILRCVPISNHLYFYWYRQILGQKVEFLVSFYNNEISEKSEIFDDQFSVERPDGSNFTLKIRSTKLEDSAMYFCASKPQGWEQYFGPGTRLTVT.

This clonotype has only one observation. This may stem from a read error, because a much larger clone lies one nucleotide away. This sequence joins TRBV7-2 and TRBJ1-5; the D is unclear. CDR3 length equals 13 residues. V dropped 5 bases and J dropped 5 bases, with 10 bases sitting between them. Germline CDR1 SGHTA, CDR2 FQGNSA. The CDR3 DNA sequence: TGTGCCAGCAGCCGGTCCCTGCATCAGCCCCAGCATTTT. Its translation is CASSRSLHQPQHF. Full variable domain (outside the CDR3, taken from reference TRBV7-2 and TRBJ1-5): GAGVSQSPSNKVTEKGKDVELRCDPISGHTALYWYRQSLGQGLEFLIYFQGNSAPDKSGLPSDRFSAERTGGSVSTLTIQRTQQEDSAVYLCASSRSLHQPQHFGDGTRLSIL.

This clonotype has a handful of counts. The chain recombines TRBV4-1 with TRBJ1-5; TRBD1 matches 8 bases. V lost 3 bases and J lost 4; bases outside the gene matches: 8. The CDR3 runs to 16 residues. Germline V gene data show CDR1 as MGHRA and CDR2 as YSYEKL. The CDR3 region is CASSHPGRGQNQPQHF. The CDR3 DNA reads as TGCGCCAGCAGCCATCCTGGCAGGGGGCAGAATCAGCCCCAGCATTTT.

This clonotype has a count of ten or more. The chain is built from TRBV5-1 and TRBJ2-4, with TRBD1 matching over 7 bases. The CDR3 is made up of 15 amino acids. Germline V lookup: CDR1 SGHRS, CDR2 YFSETQ. After removal of 4 bases from V and 5 bases from J, the junction contained 9 bases not matched to a gene. The CDR3 here is CASSRGQPGENIQYF. CDR3 DNA: TGCGCCAGCAGCAGGGGACAGCCTGGGGAAAACATTCAGTACTTC.

This clonotype was observed many times. J is TRBJ2-5 and V is TRBV2, with TRBD2 matching 13 bases. CDR3 length: 15 amino acids. Germline CDR1 and CDR2: SNHLY and FYNNEI. With 6 bases clipped from V and 4 bases from J, the junction kept 5 bases outside the gene matches. CDR3 residues: CASRGRTSGGETQYF. CDR3 bases: TGTGCCAGCAGGGGGAGGACTAGCGGGGGAGAGACCCAGTACTTC. Complete variable domain (other parts from reference TRBV2 and TRBJ2-5): EPEVTQTPSHQVTQMGQEVILRCVPISNHLYFYWYRQILGQKVEFLVSFYNNEISEKSEIFDDQFSVERPDGSNFTLKIRSTKLEDSAMYFCASRGRTSGGETQYFGPGTRLLVL.

This clonotype was counted ten times or more. The V gene is TRBV12-5, the J gene TRBJ1-5, with 10 bases identical to TRBD1. Germline V gene sequence: CDR1 LGHNT, CDR2 FRNRAP. The length of the CDR3 is 17 residues. V was clipped by 5 bases and J by 4 bases; unmatched bases: 11. CDR3 sequence reads: CASGGFLGDRGNQPQHF. CDR3 nucleotide sequence: TGTGCTAGTGGTGGGTTTTTGGGGGACAGGGGAAATCAGCCCCAGCATTTT.

This clonotype occurred a few times. V and J are TRBV25-1 and TRBJ1-5; D remains unclear. The CDR3 has 17 residues. The germline gives CDR1 MGHDK, CDR2 SYGVNS. Trimming cost V 6 bases and J 1 base, with 19 bases left between them. The CDR3 region has the DNA TGTGCCAGCAGAAGACACAGAGGGCCTCCGAGCAATCAGCCCCAGCATTTT. It specifies CASRRHRGPPSNQPQHF. Complete variable domain (other parts from reference TRBV25-1 and TRBJ1-5): EADIYQTPRYLVIGTGKKITLECSQTMGHDKMYWYQQDPGMELHLIHYSYGVNSTEKGDLSSESTVSRIRTEHFPLTLESARPSHTSQYLCASRRHRGPPSNQPQHFGDGTRLSIL.

This clonotype came up many times. This chain joins TRBV7-2 and TRBJ1-5; D is possibly TRBD1 (5 bases). The CDR3 extends over 15 amino acids. Germline V gene data show CDR1 as SGHTA and CDR2 as FQGNSA. Trimming pared 2 bases from V and 6 bases from J, leaving 14 bases between. The CDR3 loop is CASSLMGEVSQPQHF. The CDR3, as DNA: TGTGCCAGCAGCTTAATGGGGGAGGTCAGTCAGCCCCAGCATTTT. Filled out from reference TRBV7-2 and TRBJ1-5, the complete variable domain reads GAGVSQSPSNKVTEKGKDVELRCDPISGHTALYWYRQSLGQGLEFLIYFQGNSAPDKSGLPSDRFSAERTGGSVSTLTIQRTQQEDSAVYLCASSLMGEVSQPQHFGDGTRLSIL.

This chain connects TRBV7-2 to TRBJ1-3; the D is unclear. Germline lookup yields CDR1 SGHTA and CDR2 FQGNSA. Trimming removed 5 bases at V and 6 bases at J, with 11 bases between. CDR3 length: 13 amino acids. The CDR3 region is CASSDQVANTIYF. DNA of the CDR3: TGTGCCAGCAGCGATCAGGTGGCAAACACCATATATTTT.

The rearrangement links TRBV27 to TRBJ2-3; D may match TRBD1 or TRBD2 (5 bases each). This CDR3 has 14 amino acids. CDR1 is MNHEY and CDR2 is SMNVEV in the germline V gene (reference sequence). V gave up 3 bases and J gave up 3 bases, with 10 bases separating them. The CDR3 DNA reads as TGTGCCAGCAGTTTCGACAGACTAACAGATACGCAGTATTTT. Translation gives CASSFDRLTDTQYF.

This clonotype was seen only a few times. The chain couples TRBV18 to TRBJ2-3; D is unresolved. CDR3 length: 11 residues. Looked up from germline, CDR1 is KGHSH and CDR2 is LQKENI. The ends were cut back, 2 bases at V and 4 bases at J, with 1 base in the middle. The CDR3 region has the DNA TGTGCCAGCTCACCATCAGATACGCAGTATTTT. Encoded protein: CASSPSDTQYF.